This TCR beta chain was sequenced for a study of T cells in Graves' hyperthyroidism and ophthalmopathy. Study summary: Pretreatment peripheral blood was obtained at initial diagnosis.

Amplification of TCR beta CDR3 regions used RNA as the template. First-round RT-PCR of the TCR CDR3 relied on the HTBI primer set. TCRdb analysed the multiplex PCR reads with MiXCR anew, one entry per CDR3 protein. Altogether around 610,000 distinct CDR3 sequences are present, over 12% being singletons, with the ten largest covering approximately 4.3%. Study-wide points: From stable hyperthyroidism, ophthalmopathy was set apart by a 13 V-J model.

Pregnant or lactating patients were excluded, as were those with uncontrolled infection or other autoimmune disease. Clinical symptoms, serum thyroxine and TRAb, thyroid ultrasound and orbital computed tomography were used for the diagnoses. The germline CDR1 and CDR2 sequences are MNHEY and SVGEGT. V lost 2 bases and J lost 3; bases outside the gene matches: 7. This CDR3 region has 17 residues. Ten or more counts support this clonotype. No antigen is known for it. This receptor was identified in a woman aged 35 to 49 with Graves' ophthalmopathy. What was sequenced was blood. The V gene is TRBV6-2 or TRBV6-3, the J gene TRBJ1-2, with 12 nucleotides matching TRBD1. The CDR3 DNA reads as TGTGCCAGCAGTTACCCCCGGGACAGGGGGCGCGACTATGGCTACACCTTC. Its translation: CASSYPRDRGRDYGYTF.